These 25 T cell receptor beta chains were sequenced from one sample in a study of a mutant IDH1 vaccine in newly diagnosed glioma. Assay used: immunoSEQ multiplex PCR; TCRdb lists only in-frame clones, some missing. The data contain roughly 86,000 clones, around four fifths of them singletons. This sample's time point: week 47, end of study. Every vaccination contained 300 ug of the mutant IDH1 20-mer peptide and was paired with topical imiquimod. Their specific antigens are unknown. This material consisted of PBMCs, taken from a glioma patient whose treatment included an IDH1 peptide vaccine. The receptors stem from a man between 40 and 49 years old with glioma.

This sequence joins TRBV5-4 and TRBJ2-7; 12 nucleotides agree with TRBD2. This CDR3 has 15 residues. Germline lookup yields CDR1 SGHNT and CDR2 YYREEE (reference sequence). V gave up 3 bases and J gave up 4 bases; unmatched junction bases: 5. The CDR3 DNA reads TGTGCCAGCAGCTCGACTAGCGGGAGTTATTACGAGCAGTACTTC. This sequence encodes CASSSTSGSYYEQYF. The variable domain in full, completed from reference TRBV5-4 and TRBJ2-7, reads ETGVTQSPTHLIKTRGQQVTLRCSSQSGHNTVSWYQQALGQGPQFIFQYYREEENGRGNFPPRFSGLQFPNYSSELNVNALELDDSALYLCASSSTSGSYYEQYFGPGTRLTVT.

V is TRBV4-2 and J is TRBJ2-6, with 15 bases lining up with TRBD2. CDR1 LGHNA and CDR2 YNFKEQ come from the germline V gene. This CDR3 comprises 18 residues. The ends lost 3 bases at V and 2 bases at J; junction bases unmatched: 2. The CDR3 sequence is CASSQGLAGGAGANVLTF. The CDR3 DNA follows: TGTGCCAGCAGCCAGGGACTAGCGGGAGGAGCTGGGGCCAACGTCCTGACTTTC.

The J gene is TRBJ2-2, the V gene TRBV6-6; D not certain. Trimming took 5 bases from V and 2 from J, leaving 9 bases between them. There are 14 residues in the CDR3. Germline V CDR1 and CDR2: MNHNY, SVGAGI (reference sequence). Here the CDR3 DNA reads TGTGCCAGCAGTCGGACGGTAAACACCGGGGAGCTGTTTTTT. Residues: CASSRTVNTGELFF.

The J gene is TRBJ2-1, the V gene TRBV11-1, with D tentatively TRBD1 (5 bases). Trimming pared 5 bases from V and 7 bases from J, leaving 9 bases between. Germline V gives CDR1 SGHAT, CDR2 FQDESV (reference sequence). The CDR3 runs 12 residues. CDR3 residues: CASSPQGNEQFF. The CDR3 nucleotides are TGTGCCAGCAGCCCCCAGGGAAATGAGCAGTTCTTC.

This clone showed up just once. This chain joins TRBV19 and TRBJ2-1, with TRBD2 identical over 8 bases. After removal of 7 bases from V and 5 bases from J, the junction contained 10 bases not matched to a gene. The CDR3 runs 15 residues. Germline CDR1 and CDR2: LNHDA and SQIVND (reference sequence). The CDR3 loop reads CASKVFGGRNNEQFF. DNA of the CDR3: TGTGCCAGTAAAGTATTTGGCGGGAGGAACAATGAGCAGTTCTTC.

The gene calls are TRBV28 and TRBJ2-7; a possible D gene is TRBD2 (5 bases). The CDR3 is made up of 12 amino acids. CDR1 is MDHEN and CDR2 is SYDVKM in the germline V gene. V dropped 5 bases and J dropped 4 bases, with 9 bases sitting between them. For the CDR3, the DNA is TGTGCCAGCAGTATCGGGATTTACGAGCAGTACTTC. Encoded protein: CASSIGIYEQYF.

This chain joins TRBV6-5 and TRBJ2-1; 10 bases line up with TRBD1. The germline V gene has CDR1 MNHEY and CDR2 SVGAGI. The length of the CDR3 is 16 residues. Germline trimming cut 2 bases from V and 6 bases from J; bases unmatched to any gene: 7. CDR3 loop: CASSYGSGTGVNEQFF. The CDR3 nucleotides read TGTGCCAGCAGTTACGGGTCCGGGACAGGGGTCAATGAGCAGTTCTTC.

The V and J genes are TRBV5-6 and TRBJ2-5, with 9 nucleotides matching TRBD1. The V gene's germline CDR1 is SGHDT and CDR2 YYEEEE. Trimming at V came to 3 bases and at J to 5 bases, leaving 11 bases not matched to a gene. The CDR3 contains 16 residues. CDR3 DNA: TGTGCCAGCAGCTCCCGTCGGACAGGGGCTTGGGAGACCCAGTACTTC. Translated, it gives CASSSRRTGAWETQYF. Drawing the rest from reference TRBV5-6 and TRBJ2-5, the complete variable domain is DAGVTQSPTHLIKTRGQQVTLRCSPKSGHDTVSWYQQALGQGPQFIFQYYEEEERQRGNFPDRFSGHQFPNYSSELNVNALLLGDSALYLCASSSRRTGAWETQYFGPGTRLLVL.

The chain is built from TRBV7-6 and TRBJ2-7; D remains ambiguous. Germline V lookup: CDR1 SGHVS, CDR2 FNYEAQ. The CDR3 runs 13 residues. V was trimmed by 1 base and J by 2 bases, leaving 6 bases between them. CDR3 loop: CASSLGWAYEQYF. CDR3 coding DNA: TGTGCCAGCAGCTTAGGCTGGGCCTACGAGCAGTACTTC.

This clone was counted once. The CDR3 bases are TGTGCCAGCAGTGAAAGGGGGGCCCAGCATTTT. Translating it yields CASSERGAQHF. The rearrangement uses TRBV6-1 and TRBJ1-5, with a possible D match to TRBD1 (6 bases). The V gene's germline CDR1 is MNHNS and CDR2 SASEGT. The length of the CDR3 is 11 residues. V gave up 2 bases and J gave up 11 bases, with 7 bases separating them.

This clone occurred a few times. The CDR3 loop reads CASTGGRGGVNTEAFF. Written as DNA, the CDR3 is TGTGCCAGCACTGGGGGACGGGGAGGTGTGAACACTGAAGCTTTCTTT. The chain uses TRBV25-1 and TRBJ1-1; weak D call: TRBD1 (5 bases). V was cut by 7 bases and J by 0 bases, with 18 bases left in between. The V gene's germline CDR1 is MGHDK and CDR2 SYGVNS. The CDR3 loop spans 16 amino acids.

The chain is built from TRBV7-9 and TRBJ2-7; possible D gene TRBD2, 5 bases. The germline gives CDR1 SEHNR, CDR2 FQNEAQ (reference sequence). The germline V and J ends were trimmed by 6 bases and 2 bases, with 11 bases remaining between them. The CDR3 totals 13 residues. The CDR3 loop reads CASSFPGTYEQYF. As DNA, the CDR3 is TGTGCCAGCAGTTTCCCGGGGACCTACGAGCAGTACTTC.

A few counts support this clone. The chain has TRBV2 and TRBJ1-1; D remains unclear. CDR1 SNHLY and CDR2 FYNNEI come from the germline V gene. The CDR3 contains 16 residues. Deletions cut 6 bases from V and 0 bases from J, with 17 bases between. This CDR3 is CASRRSELGLNTEAFF. The CDR3 DNA sequence: TGTGCCAGCAGGCGGTCTGAGTTGGGCCTGAACACTGAAGCTTTCTTT.

The rearrangement links TRBV5-4 to TRBJ1-5; D is unclear. Trimming stripped 0 bases from V and 2 bases from J, with 9 bases between. Germline V gene sequence: CDR1 SGHNT, CDR2 YYREEE (reference sequence). This CDR3 comprises 15 residues. The CDR3 sequence is CASSLGRGRNQPQHF. The CDR3 DNA reads TGTGCCAGCAGCTTGGGACGGGGTCGCAATCAGCCCCAGCATTTT. The full variable domain, with the rest looked up from reference TRBV5-4 and TRBJ1-5, is ETGVTQSPTHLIKTRGQQVTLRCSSQSGHNTVSWYQQALGQGPQFIFQYYREEENGRGNFPPRFSGLQFPNYSSELNVNALELDDSALYLCASSLGRGRNQPQHFGDGTRLSIL.

This clone was seen more than once but under ten times. This chain connects TRBV7-9 to TRBJ2-2, with D unresolved. The CDR3 is made up of 14 amino acids. Trimming shortened V by 5 bases and J by 1 base, and 8 bases separated the two germline ends. CDR1 is SEHNR and CDR2 is FQNEAQ in the germline V gene (reference sequence). The CDR3 spells CASSPKRNTGELFF. CDR3 coding DNA: TGTGCCAGCAGCCCAAAGAGGAACACCGGGGAGCTGTTTTTT.

This clone appeared many times. The rearrangement links TRBV4-3 to TRBJ1-4, with D maybe TRBD1 (6 bases). The CDR3 is 15 amino acids. Trimming pared 0 bases from V and 3 bases from J, leaving 8 bases between. CDR1 is LGHNA, CDR2 YSLEER, per germline. The chain's CDR3 is CASSQDGQSNEKLFF. The CDR3 coding sequence is TGCGCCAGCAGCCAAGATGGACAGTCTAATGAAAAACTGTTTTTT.

The rearrangement joins TRBV27 to TRBJ2-3, with 7 positions matching TRBD1. There are 15 residues in the CDR3. Unmatched junction bases numbered 7, after V lost 6 bases and J lost 1 base. The germline gives CDR1 MNHEY, CDR2 SMNVEV (reference sequence). CDR3: CASRDTGQGTDTQYF. CDR3 nucleotides: TGTGCCAGCAGAGACACCGGACAGGGCACAGATACGCAGTATTTT.

J is TRBJ2-2 and V is TRBV27, with D unclear. With 6 bases removed from V and 7 bases from J, the gap between germline ends came to 6 bases. The CDR3 is 11 amino acids. Per the germline V gene, CDR1 is MNHEY and CDR2 is SMNVEV (reference sequence). In DNA form, the CDR3 reads TGTGCCAGCAGGGCCCTCGGGGAGCTGTTTTTT. Amino acids: CASRALGELFF.

This rearrangement joins TRBV18 to TRBJ1-6; D might be TRBD1 (5 bases). This CDR3 is 15 amino acids long. Germline CDR1 KGHSH, CDR2 LQKENI. Between the trimmed V and J ends, which lost 3 bases and 6 bases, there was a span of 12 bases. CDR3 sequence reads: CASSPYDSLNSPLHF. The CDR3 DNA reads TGTGCCAGCTCACCCTACGACAGTCTTAATTCACCCCTCCACTTT.

The chain couples TRBV19 to TRBJ2-7; 9 nucleotides line up with TRBD1. CDR1 and CDR2 (germline): LNHDA, SQIVND (reference sequence). The CDR3 loop spans 16 amino acids. V dropped 5 bases and J dropped 2; count of bases not matched to a gene: 10. For the CDR3, the DNA is TGTGCCAGTAGTCCCCACCCGGGACAGGGTACCTACGAGCAGTACTTC. Protein sequence: CASSPHPGQGTYEQYF.

The rearrangement links TRBV2 to TRBJ1-1; D is possibly TRBD1 (5 bases). The CDR3 totals 14 residues. Germline CDR1 and CDR2: SNHLY and FYNNEI. V dropped 6 bases and J dropped 0 bases, with 11 bases sitting between them. The CDR3 is CASSAGTVNTEAFF. The CDR3 DNA follows: TGTGCCAGCAGCGCCGGGACCGTGAACACTGAAGCTTTCTTT. Using reference TRBV2 and TRBJ1-1 for the parts outside the CDR3, the full variable domain is EPEVTQTPSHQVTQMGQEVILRCVPISNHLYFYWYRQILGQKVEFLVSFYNNEISEKSEIFDDQFSVERPDGSNFTLKIRSTKLEDSAMYFCASSAGTVNTEAFFGQGTRLTVV.

The chain carries TRBV30 and TRBJ2-7, with D perhaps being TRBD1 or TRBD2 (5 bases each). Germline V gene data show CDR1 as GTSNPN and CDR2 as SVGIG (reference sequence). V lost 2 bases and J lost 2, with 10 bases in between. The CDR3 extends over 13 amino acids. In DNA form, the CDR3 reads TGTGCCTGGAGTCCGGGGCGTACCTACGAGCAGTACTTC. This sequence encodes CAWSPGRTYEQYF.

The genes are TRBV2 and TRBJ1-1, with D hard to call. Trimming took 4 bases from V and 0 from J, leaving 18 bases between them. The CDR3 extends over 17 amino acids. CDR1 and CDR2 from the germline V gene are SNHLY and FYNNEI. The CDR3 coding sequence is TGTGCCAGCAGTGGGGTTGGTGGCAGTACCATGAACACTGAAGCTTTCTTT. It encodes CASSGVGGSTMNTEAFF.

V usage is TRBV9 and J usage is TRBJ2-5, with D perhaps TRBD2 (5 bases). Deletions cut 0 bases from V and 2 bases from J, with 11 bases between. The CDR3 length is 15 residues. In germline, CDR1 is SGDLS, CDR2 YYNGEE. CDR3 loop: CASSVVGLAQETQYF. In DNA, the CDR3 is TGTGCCAGCAGCGTAGTCGGCTTAGCGCAAGAGACCCAGTACTTC. Supplemented by reference TRBV9 and TRBJ2-5, the full variable domain reads DSGVTQTPKHLITATGQRVTLRCSPRSGDLSVYWYQQSLDQGLQFLIQYYNGEERAKGNILERFSAQQFPDLHSELNLSSLELGDSALYFCASSVVGLAQETQYFGPGTRLLVL.

The gene calls are TRBV5-1 and TRBJ2-7, with 12 bases fitting TRBD2. The junction had 2 bases not matched to a gene; V was cut back by 3 bases and J by 4 bases. The CDR3 sequence is 14 residues long. CDR1 and CDR2 from the germline V gene are SGHRS and YFSETQ. The CDR3 sequence is CASSSTSGSYEQYF. The CDR3 bases are TGCGCCAGCAGCTCGACTAGCGGGAGTTACGAGCAGTACTTC.